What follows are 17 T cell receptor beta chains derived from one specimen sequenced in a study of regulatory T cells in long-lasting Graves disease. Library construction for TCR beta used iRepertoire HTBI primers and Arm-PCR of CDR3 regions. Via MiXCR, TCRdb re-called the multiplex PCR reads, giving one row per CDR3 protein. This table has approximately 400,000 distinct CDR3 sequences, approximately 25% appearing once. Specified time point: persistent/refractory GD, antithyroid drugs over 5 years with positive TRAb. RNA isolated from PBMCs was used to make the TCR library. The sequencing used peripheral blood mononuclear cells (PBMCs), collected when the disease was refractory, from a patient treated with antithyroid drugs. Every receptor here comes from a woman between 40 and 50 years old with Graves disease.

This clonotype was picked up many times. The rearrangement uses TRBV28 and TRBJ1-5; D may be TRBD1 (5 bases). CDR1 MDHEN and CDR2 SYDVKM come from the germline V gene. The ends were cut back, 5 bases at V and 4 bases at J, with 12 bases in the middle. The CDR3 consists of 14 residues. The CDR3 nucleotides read TGTGCCAGCAGTCCCCCGGGGGAAAATCAGCCCCAGCATTTT. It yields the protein CASSPPGENQPQHF.

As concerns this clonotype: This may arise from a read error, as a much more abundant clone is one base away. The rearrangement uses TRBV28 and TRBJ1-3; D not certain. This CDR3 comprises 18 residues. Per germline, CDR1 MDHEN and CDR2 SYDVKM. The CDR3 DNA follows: TGTGCCAGCAGCTTGGTCGGTGGCGGCAGGCACTCTGGAAGCACCATATATTTT. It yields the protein CASSLVGGGRHSGSTIYF. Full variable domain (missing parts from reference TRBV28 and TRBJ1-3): DVKVTQSSRYLVKRTGEKVFLECVQDMDHENMFWYRQDPGLGLRLIYFSYDVKMKEKGDIPEGYSVSREKKERFSLILESASTNQTSMYLCASSLVGGGRHSGSTIYFGEGSWLTVV.

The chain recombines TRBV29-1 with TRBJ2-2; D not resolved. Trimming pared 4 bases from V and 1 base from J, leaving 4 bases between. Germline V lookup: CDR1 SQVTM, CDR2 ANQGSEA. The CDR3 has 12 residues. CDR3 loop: CSVVKNTGELFF. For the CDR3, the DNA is TGCAGCGTTGTTAAGAACACCGGGGAGCTGTTTTTT.

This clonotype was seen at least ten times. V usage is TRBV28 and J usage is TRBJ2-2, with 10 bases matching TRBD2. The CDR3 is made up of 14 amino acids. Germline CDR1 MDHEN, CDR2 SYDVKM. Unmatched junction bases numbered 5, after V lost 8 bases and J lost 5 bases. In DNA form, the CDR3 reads TGTGCCAGCGTCCTAGCGGGAGCGACCGGGGAGCTGTTTTTT. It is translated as CASVLAGATGELFF.

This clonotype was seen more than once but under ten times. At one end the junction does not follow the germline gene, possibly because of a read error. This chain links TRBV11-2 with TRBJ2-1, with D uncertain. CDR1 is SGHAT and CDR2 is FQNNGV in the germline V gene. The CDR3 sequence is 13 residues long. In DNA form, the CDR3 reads TGTGCCAGCAGCTTAGATCCGATTAATGAGCAGCTCTTC. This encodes CASSLDPINEQLF.

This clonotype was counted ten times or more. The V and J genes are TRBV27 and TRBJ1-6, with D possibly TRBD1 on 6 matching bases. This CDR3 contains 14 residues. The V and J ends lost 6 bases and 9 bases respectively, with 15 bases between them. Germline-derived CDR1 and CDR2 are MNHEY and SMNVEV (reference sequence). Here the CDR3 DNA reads TGTGCCAGCAGCCCCCCCGGACAGCGTTCACCCCTCCACTTT. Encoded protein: CASSPPGQRSPLHF.

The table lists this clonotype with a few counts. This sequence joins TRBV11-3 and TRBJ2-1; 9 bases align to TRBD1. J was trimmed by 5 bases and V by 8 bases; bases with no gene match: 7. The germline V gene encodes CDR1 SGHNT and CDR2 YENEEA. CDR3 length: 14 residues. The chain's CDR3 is CASGAGQGNNEQFF. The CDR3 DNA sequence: TGTGCCAGCGGGGCGGGACAGGGTAACAATGAGCAGTTCTTC.

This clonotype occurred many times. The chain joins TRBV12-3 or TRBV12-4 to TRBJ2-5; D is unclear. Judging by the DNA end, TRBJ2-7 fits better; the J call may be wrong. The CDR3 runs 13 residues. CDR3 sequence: CASSYTPTVEQYF. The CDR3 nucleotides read TGTGCCAGCAGCTACACCCCTACGGTCGAGCAGTACTTC.

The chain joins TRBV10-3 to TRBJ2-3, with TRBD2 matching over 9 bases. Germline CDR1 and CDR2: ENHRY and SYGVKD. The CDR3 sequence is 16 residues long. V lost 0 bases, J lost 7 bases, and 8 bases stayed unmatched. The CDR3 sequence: CAISESSSGALNTQYF. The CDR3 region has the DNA TGTGCCATCAGTGAGTCCTCTAGCGGGGCGCTAAATACGCAGTATTTT.

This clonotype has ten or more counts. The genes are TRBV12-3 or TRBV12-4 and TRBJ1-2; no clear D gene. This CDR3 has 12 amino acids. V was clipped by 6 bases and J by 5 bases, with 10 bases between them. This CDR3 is CASSPGRYGYTF. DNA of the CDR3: TGTGCCAGCAGCCCTGGGAGATATGGCTACACCTTC.

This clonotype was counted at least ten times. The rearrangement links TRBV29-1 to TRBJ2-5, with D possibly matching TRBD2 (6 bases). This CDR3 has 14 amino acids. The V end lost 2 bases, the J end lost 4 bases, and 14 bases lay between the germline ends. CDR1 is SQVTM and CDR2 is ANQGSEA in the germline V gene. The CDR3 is CSVELAGSRETQYF. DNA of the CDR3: TGCAGCGTTGAACTGGCGGGAAGTCGAGAGACCCAGTACTTC.

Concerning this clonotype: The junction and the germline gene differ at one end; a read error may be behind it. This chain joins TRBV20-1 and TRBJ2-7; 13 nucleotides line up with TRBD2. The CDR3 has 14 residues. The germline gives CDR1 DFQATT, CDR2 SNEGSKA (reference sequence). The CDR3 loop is CSASGTSGIREQYF. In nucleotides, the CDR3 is TGTAGTGCTAGCGGGACTAGCGGGATCCGGGAGCAGTACTTC.

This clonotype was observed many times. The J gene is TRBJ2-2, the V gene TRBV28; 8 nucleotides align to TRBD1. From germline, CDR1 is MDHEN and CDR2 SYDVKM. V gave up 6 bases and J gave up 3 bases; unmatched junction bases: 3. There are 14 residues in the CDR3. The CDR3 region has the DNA TGTGCCAGCAGCGTGACAGGGGACACCGGGGAGCTGTTTTTT. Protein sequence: CASSVTGDTGELFF.

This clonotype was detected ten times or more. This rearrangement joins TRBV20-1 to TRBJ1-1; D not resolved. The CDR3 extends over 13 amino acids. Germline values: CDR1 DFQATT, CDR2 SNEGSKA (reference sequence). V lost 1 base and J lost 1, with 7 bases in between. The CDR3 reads CSARVPPNTEAFF. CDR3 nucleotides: TGCAGTGCTAGAGTTCCACCGAACACTGAAGCTTTCTTT.

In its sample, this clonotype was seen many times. CDR3 in DNA: TGCAGTGCTAGAGATATAGTCGAGACCCAGTACTTC. It yields the protein CSARDIVETQYF. The rearrangement uses TRBV20-1 and TRBJ2-5; D is undetermined. Germline V gene data show CDR1 as DFQATT and CDR2 as SNEGSKA (reference sequence). Trimming removed 0 bases from V and 5 bases from J, with 7 bases in between. The CDR3 spans 12 residues.

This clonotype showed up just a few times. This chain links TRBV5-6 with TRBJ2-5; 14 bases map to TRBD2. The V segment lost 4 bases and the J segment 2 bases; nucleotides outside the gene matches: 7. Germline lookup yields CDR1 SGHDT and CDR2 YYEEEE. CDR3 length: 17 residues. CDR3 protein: CASSMGLAGVRQETQYF. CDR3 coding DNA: TGTGCCAGCAGCATGGGACTAGCGGGAGTTCGGCAAGAGACCCAGTACTTC.

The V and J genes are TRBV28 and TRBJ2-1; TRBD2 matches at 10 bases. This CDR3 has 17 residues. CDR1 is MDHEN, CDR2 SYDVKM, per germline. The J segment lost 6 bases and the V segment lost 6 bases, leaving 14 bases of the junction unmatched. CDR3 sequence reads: CASSPMWDQREGNEQFF. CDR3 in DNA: TGTGCCAGCAGCCCCATGTGGGACCAGCGGGAGGGCAATGAGCAGTTCTTC.